This entry lists 8 T cell receptor beta chains sequenced from one sample in a study of shared clonotypes between healthy human individuals. Positively selected for CCR7, the CD45RO-negative cells used as naive CD8 cells excluded terminally differentiated effector memory CD45RA+ cells. Produced via immunoSEQ multiplex PCR; TCRdb's table is partial and in-frame only. This sample has a few million clones, with 80% to 95% found just once. The source material was naive CD8+ T cells from PBMCs. The source is a man in his late teens or twenties in good health. Some clones in this sample may be carry-over from other donors' samples.

The rearrangement uses TRBV30 and TRBJ2-3, with 12 bases fitting TRBD2. The ends lost 7 bases at V and 0 bases at J; junction bases unmatched: 20. The CDR3 totals 20 residues. CDR1 is GTSNPN, CDR2 SVGIG, per germline (reference sequence). The CDR3 DNA reads TGTGCCTACCGACCCTCCCCTGGGCTAGCGGGAGGGCCGAGCACAGATACGCAGTATTTT. Translating it yields CAYRPSPGLAGGPSTDTQYF.

The chain carries TRBV10-2 and TRBJ2-1, with TRBD2 matching 7 bases. The V segment lost 10 bases and the J segment 4 bases; nucleotides outside the gene matches: 10. The CDR3 spans 14 residues. CDR1 is WSHSY and CDR2 is SAAADI in the germline V gene. The CDR3 sequence is CATIPRGGYNEQFF. CDR3 in DNA: TGCGCCACCATACCTAGGGGAGGGTACAATGAGCAGTTCTTC.

Of note for this clone: Other DNA sequences in this specimen translate into the identical CDR3. This chain uses TRBV6-5 with TRBJ2-1; 14 bases line up with TRBD2. The germline gives CDR1 MNHEY, CDR2 SVGAGI. After removal of 3 bases from V and 7 bases from J, the junction contained 2 bases not matched to a gene. The CDR3 covers 15 residues. The DNA for the CDR3 is TGTGCCAGCAGTTATGGGACTAGCGGGAGAAATGAGCAGTTCTTC. It specifies CASSYGTSGRNEQFF.

The chain is built from TRBV7-3 and TRBJ2-7; 10 nucleotides agree with TRBD2. The CDR3 has 15 residues. CDR1 and CDR2 (germline): SGHTA, FQGTGA. With V trimmed by 1 base and J by 2 bases, 2 bases remained unmatched. Written as DNA, the CDR3 is TGTGCCAGCAGCTTAAGGGGGACTAGCGCCTACGAGCAGTACTTC. Translating it yields CASSLRGTSAYEQYF.

V gene TRBV10-2 combines with J gene TRBJ1-4, with D perhaps matching TRBD1 (6 bases). There are 13 residues in the CDR3. Per the germline V gene, CDR1 is WSHSY and CDR2 is SAAADI. Trimming removed 6 bases at V and 6 bases at J, with 11 bases between. For the CDR3, the DNA is TGCGCCAGCAGGGAACAGGGTTATGAAAAACTGTTTTTT. As protein: CASREQGYEKLFF.

CDR3 DNA: TGTGCCAGCAGCTTTGGTTGGACTGGGGACGGTTGGGACGAGCAGTACTTC. Translating gives CASSFGWTGDGWDEQYF. V is TRBV7-9 and J is TRBJ2-7; D may correspond to TRBD1 or TRBD2 (5 bases each). The CDR3 is 17 amino acids. The germline V gene encodes CDR1 SEHNR and CDR2 FQNEAQ (reference sequence). V lost 3 bases and J lost 5, with 23 bases in between.

This chain uses TRBV29-1 with TRBJ2-3; 8 bases are shared with TRBD2. The ends lost 3 bases at V and 3 bases at J; junction bases unmatched: 8. CDR1 SQVTM and CDR2 ANQGSEA come from the germline V gene. The CDR3 covers 15 residues. This chain's CDR3 is CSVEVTGTRTDTQYF. In DNA, the CDR3 is TGCAGCGTTGAGGTGACCGGGACTAGGACAGATACGCAGTATTTT.

The genes are TRBV27 and TRBJ2-1; 10 bases align to TRBD2. This CDR3 comprises 15 residues. Looked up from germline, CDR1 is MNHEY and CDR2 is SMNVEV (reference sequence). The V segment lost 7 bases and the J segment 8 bases; nucleotides outside the gene matches: 11. CDR3 residues: CASNPQREGRDEQFF. The CDR3 DNA reads as TGTGCCAGCAACCCGCAGCGGGAGGGCAGAGATGAGCAGTTCTTC.